The clone carrying this T cell receptor (beta chain) was found a few times. The antigen remains undetermined. The data were obtained in a study of blood T cells in healthy people across ages. Study-level information: Template switching captured about one barcoded beta molecule per two T cells. Study-wide results and limits: Roughly linearly, TCR beta diversity per million T cells fell as age increased.

The authors drew about 10 milliliters of peripheral blood from each donor. V shed 2 bases and J shed 7 bases, with 11 bases lying between them. Germline V gene lookup returns CDR1 MNHEY and CDR2 SVGEGT. The CDR3 has 13 amino acids. It was with a sample-barcoded 5' primer and a J-beta primer mix that a second PCR of roughly 6 to 12 cycles was run. Carrying 12 random nucleotides, a template-switch adaptor labeled each individual cDNA molecule. Each CDR3 protein gets one entry after TCRdb re-called the 5' RACE reads with MiXCR. This sample has about 1.1 million distinct CDR3 sequences; around two fifths occur once, and the top ten carry about 12%.

The V gene is TRBV6-2 or TRBV6-3, the J gene TRBJ1-1; D not resolved. The source of this sequence is a young man in good health. Material for sequencing was blood. CDR3 amino acids: CASSYVKRSEAFF. The CDR3 DNA reads TGTGCCAGCAGTTACGTAAAGAGGAGTGAAGCTTTCTTT.